A selection of T cell receptor beta chains follows, all from one sample in a study of blood T cell repertoires in COVID-19. Sequenced by immunoSEQ multiplex PCR; TCRdb stores in-frame clones only, minus some. The profile shows some 40,000 clones, around 94% of them singletons. The specimen sequenced was peripheral blood. These receptors were obtained from a man over 45 with COVID-19, enrolled during active disease. CDR3s include the opening cysteine and the closing phenylalanine or tryptophan. The order of the fields is D gene, J gene, clone size, V gene, CDR3 length, CDR3 protein, CDR3 DNA. The D gene is left open where the match is weak. Clone size is shown for a subset of rows, as once, few, many or a class of expanded clone.

d_gene: TRBD1; j_gene: TRBJ1-4; abundance: NA; v_gene: TRBV7-2; len: 16; CDR3aa: CASSPFRGALNEKLFF; CDR3nt: TGTGCCAGCAGCCCGTTCAGGGGGGCGTTGAATGAAAAACTGTTTTTT
d_gene: NA; j_gene: TRBJ2-7; abundance: NA; v_gene: TRBV5-1; len: 13; CDR3aa: CASSLVGGPEQYF; CDR3nt: TGCGCCAGCAGCTTGGTGGGGGGTCCCGAGCAGTACTTC
d_gene: NA; j_gene: TRBJ2-5; abundance: NA; v_gene: TRBV7-9; len: 16; CDR3aa: CASSLGTSHGSETQYF; CDR3nt: TGTGCCAGCAGCTTAGGGACTTCCCATGGGAGCGAGACCCAGTACTTC
d_gene: TRBD1; j_gene: TRBJ1-3; abundance: NA; v_gene: TRBV9; len: 15; CDR3aa: CASSVGQGSGNTIYF; CDR3nt: TGTGCCAGCAGCGTAGGACAGGGCTCTGGAAACACCATATATTTT
d_gene: NA; j_gene: TRBJ2-1; abundance: once; v_gene: TRBV11-2; len: 16; CDR3aa: CASSLEPAMSYNEQFF; CDR3nt: TGTGCCAGCAGCCTAGAGCCAGCGATGAGCTACAATGAGCAGTTCTTC
d_gene: TRBD1; j_gene: TRBJ1-3; abundance: NA; v_gene: TRBV5-1; len: 14; CDR3aa: CASSSTGGVNTIYF; CDR3nt: TGCGCCAGCAGCTCAACAGGGGGGGTAAACACCATATATTTT
d_gene: TRBD1; j_gene: TRBJ2-7; abundance: NA; v_gene: TRBV18; len: 12; CDR3aa: CASSPDRGEQYF; CDR3nt: TGTGCCAGCTCACCCGACAGGGGCGAGCAGTACTTC
d_gene: NA; j_gene: TRBJ1-2; abundance: NA; v_gene: TRBV5-1; len: 16; CDR3aa: CASSLGFAQGFHGYTF; CDR3nt: TGCGCCAGCAGCCTCGGGTTTGCTCAGGGCTTCCATGGCTACACCTTC
d_gene: TRBD1; j_gene: TRBJ2-1; abundance: NA; v_gene: TRBV29-1; len: 13; CDR3aa: CSGRTGGNNEQFF; CDR3nt: TGCAGCGGCAGGACAGGGGGCAACAATGAGCAGTTCTTC
d_gene: TRBD2; j_gene: TRBJ2-7; abundance: NA; v_gene: TRBV7-8; len: 15; CDR3aa: CASSLGRESYYEQYF; CDR3nt: TGTGCCAGCAGCTTAGGGCGGGAGAGCTACTACGAGCAGTACTTC
d_gene: TRBD1; j_gene: TRBJ1-5; abundance: NA; v_gene: TRBV28; len: 16; CDR3aa: CASRPLKGTGNQPQHF; CDR3nt: TGTGCCAGCAGGCCCCTCAAGGGGACAGGCAATCAGCCCCAGCATTTT
d_gene: TRBD2; j_gene: TRBJ2-7; abundance: NA; v_gene: TRBV5-1; len: 15; CDR3aa: CASSPQTGGFFEQYF; CDR3nt: TGCGCCAGCAGCCCCCAGACGGGAGGGTTTTTCGAGCAGTACTTC
d_gene: TRBD1; j_gene: TRBJ2-7; abundance: NA; v_gene: TRBV3-1/TRBV3-2; len: 15; CDR3aa: CASSPRPGQGGEQYF; CDR3nt: TGTGCCAGCAGCCCGCGACCGGGACAGGGAGGCGAGCAGTACTTC
d_gene: TRBD2; j_gene: TRBJ2-1; abundance: NA; v_gene: TRBV7-9; len: 16; CDR3aa: CASSLDRLAGANEQFF; CDR3nt: TGTGCCAGCAGCTTAGACCGCCTAGCGGGAGCTAATGAGCAGTTCTTC
d_gene: NA; j_gene: TRBJ1-4; abundance: once; v_gene: TRBV12-3/TRBV12-4; len: 13; CDR3aa: CATKRQNGEKLFF; CDR3nt: TGTGCCACCAAAAGACAGAACGGTGAAAAACTGTTTTTT
d_gene: NA; j_gene: TRBJ1-4; abundance: NA; v_gene: TRBV11-2; len: 16; CDR3aa: CASSFGRTATNEKLFF; CDR3nt: TGTGCCAGCAGCTTTGGTAGGACTGCAACTAATGAAAAACTGTTTTTT
d_gene: NA; j_gene: TRBJ2-2; abundance: NA; v_gene: TRBV12-3/TRBV12-4; len: 12; CDR3aa: CASSQTFSGLFF; CDR3nt: TGTGCCAGCTCCCAAACCTTTAGTGGGCTGTTTTTT
d_gene: NA; j_gene: TRBJ1-4; abundance: NA; v_gene: TRBV19; len: 13; CDR3aa: CASSTGAREKLFF; CDR3nt: TGTGCCAGTTCGACGGGAGCTAGAGAAAAACTGTTTTTT
d_gene: NA; j_gene: TRBJ1-5; abundance: NA; v_gene: TRBV6-6; len: 14; CDR3aa: CASITGGSNQPQHF; CDR3nt: TGTGCCAGCATCACGGGAGGGTCCAATCAGCCCCAGCATTTT
d_gene: NA; j_gene: TRBJ2-5; abundance: NA; v_gene: TRBV6-1; len: 17; CDR3aa: CASSGYGLGGAQETQYF; CDR3nt: TGTGCCAGCAGTGGTTATGGACTAGGGGGAGCCCAAGAGACCCAGTACTTC
d_gene: TRBD2; j_gene: TRBJ2-2; abundance: NA; v_gene: TRBV5-1; len: 17; CDR3aa: CASSSGGLAANTGELFF; CDR3nt: TGCGCCAGCAGCTCGGGGGGACTAGCGGCGAACACCGGGGAGCTGTTTTTT
d_gene: NA; j_gene: TRBJ2-1; abundance: NA; v_gene: TRBV7-2; len: 13; CDR3aa: CASSWVGDNEQFF; CDR3nt: TGTGCCAGCAGCTGGGTTGGAGACAATGAGCAGTTCTTC
d_gene: TRBD2; j_gene: TRBJ2-5; abundance: NA; v_gene: TRBV5-1; len: 15; CDR3aa: CASSYTSGIGETQYF; CDR3nt: TGCGCCAGCAGCTACACTAGCGGGATTGGGGAGACCCAGTACTTC
d_gene: TRBD1; j_gene: TRBJ2-2; abundance: NA; v_gene: TRBV29-1; len: 14; CDR3aa: CSARTGGNTGELFF; CDR3nt: TGCAGCGCCCGGACAGGGGGCAACACCGGGGAGCTGTTTTTT
d_gene: TRBD1; j_gene: TRBJ2-6; abundance: NA; v_gene: TRBV28; len: 19; CDR3aa: CASSAAWGQESSGANVLTF; CDR3nt: TGTGCCAGCAGTGCCGCGTGGGGACAGGAGAGCTCTGGGGCCAACGTCCTGACTTTC
d_gene: TRBD1; j_gene: TRBJ2-5; abundance: NA; v_gene: TRBV9; len: 15; CDR3aa: CASSAPGGPRETQYF; CDR3nt: TGTGCCAGCAGCGCCCCAGGGGGCCCCAGGGAGACCCAGTACTTC
d_gene: TRBD1; j_gene: TRBJ2-1; abundance: NA; v_gene: TRBV5-6; len: 15; CDR3aa: CASSGRQGGISEQFF; CDR3nt: TGTGCCAGCAGCGGAAGACAGGGGGGGATAAGTGAGCAGTTCTTC
d_gene: NA; j_gene: TRBJ1-2; abundance: NA; v_gene: TRBV7-2; len: 15; CDR3aa: CASSLNFWTNRGYTF; CDR3nt: TGTGCCAGCAGCTTGAACTTCTGGACTAATCGTGGCTACACCTTC
d_gene: TRBD1; j_gene: TRBJ2-1; abundance: NA; v_gene: TRBV18; len: 15; CDR3aa: CASSPWGQGVNEQFF; CDR3nt: TGTGCCAGCTCACCTTGGGGACAGGGTGTCAATGAGCAGTTCTTC
d_gene: NA; j_gene: TRBJ2-7; abundance: NA; v_gene: TRBV15; len: 15; CDR3aa: CATSSWEDGTYEQYF; CDR3nt: TGTGCCACCAGCAGCTGGGAGGACGGAACCTACGAGCAGTACTTC
d_gene: NA; j_gene: TRBJ1-5; abundance: NA; v_gene: TRBV4-1; len: 15; CDR3aa: CASSQVGQRSQPQHF; CDR3nt: TGCGCCAGCAGCCAAGTCGGCCAGCGAAGTCAGCCCCAGCATTTT
d_gene: NA; j_gene: TRBJ2-2; abundance: NA; v_gene: TRBV7-6; len: 17; CDR3aa: CASSLADTLSNTGELFF; CDR3nt: TGTGCCAGCAGCTTAGCGGACACGCTCTCGAACACCGGGGAGCTGTTTTTT
d_gene: NA; j_gene: TRBJ2-7; abundance: NA; v_gene: TRBV6-2/TRBV6-3; len: 12; CDR3aa: CASSDRTYEQYF; CDR3nt: TGTGCCAGCAGCGACAGAACCTACGAGCAGTACTTC
d_gene: TRBD1; j_gene: TRBJ1-1; abundance: NA; v_gene: TRBV28; len: 14; CDR3aa: CAGGDRSLNTEAFF; CDR3nt: TGTGCCGGAGGGGACAGGTCTTTGAACACTGAAGCTTTCTTT
d_gene: TRBD2; j_gene: TRBJ2-7; abundance: NA; v_gene: TRBV18; len: 16; CDR3aa: CASSPVGLAGYYEQYF; CDR3nt: TGTGCCAGCTCACCGGTGGGACTAGCGGGATATTACGAGCAGTACTTC
d_gene: TRBD1; j_gene: TRBJ1-5; abundance: NA; v_gene: TRBV10-3; len: 14; CDR3aa: CAISETGSNQPQHF; CDR3nt: TGTGCCATCAGCGAGACAGGGAGCAATCAGCCCCAGCATTTT
d_gene: TRBD1; j_gene: TRBJ1-4; abundance: few; v_gene: TRBV25-1; len: 15; CDR3aa: CASPNPGRGNEKLFF; CDR3nt: TGTGCCAGCCCTAACCCCGGCAGGGGGAATGAAAAACTGTTTTTT
d_gene: TRBD1; j_gene: TRBJ1-5; abundance: NA; v_gene: TRBV5-1; len: 15; CDR3aa: CASSFGTGANQPQHF; CDR3nt: TGCGCCAGCAGCTTCGGGACAGGGGCCAATCAGCCCCAGCATTTT
d_gene: TRBD1; j_gene: TRBJ2-7; abundance: NA; v_gene: TRBV19; len: 14; CDR3aa: CASSAIRDRSEQYF; CDR3nt: TGTGCCAGCTCTGCGATCCGGGACAGGAGCGAGCAGTACTTC
d_gene: TRBD2; j_gene: TRBJ2-7; abundance: NA; v_gene: TRBV6-2/TRBV6-3; len: 16; CDR3aa: CASSYPLAGVIYEQYF; CDR3nt: TGTGCCAGCAGTTACCCACTAGCGGGAGTTATCTACGAGCAGTACTTC
d_gene: NA; j_gene: TRBJ2-1; abundance: NA; v_gene: TRBV6-2/TRBV6-3; len: 12; CDR3aa: CASSYLTTEQFF; CDR3nt: TGTGCCAGCAGTTACTTAACTACTGAGCAGTTCTTC
d_gene: NA; j_gene: TRBJ2-3; abundance: NA; v_gene: TRBV7-9; len: 15; CDR3aa: CASREWEASTDTQYF; CDR3nt: TGTGCCAGCAGGGAGTGGGAGGCTAGCACAGATACGCAGTATTTT
d_gene: NA; j_gene: TRBJ1-2; abundance: NA; v_gene: TRBV7-9; len: 13; CDR3aa: CASSPESLYGYTF; CDR3nt: TGTGCCAGCAGTCCGGAGTCCCTCTATGGCTACACCTTC
d_gene: NA; j_gene: TRBJ2-3; abundance: once; v_gene: TRBV4-2; len: 16; CDR3aa: CASSQVGSPAADTQYF; CDR3nt: TGTGCCAGCAGCCAAGTCGGATCCCCGGCGGCAGATACGCAGTATTTT
d_gene: NA; j_gene: TRBJ1-1; abundance: NA; v_gene: TRBV19; len: 14; CDR3aa: CASSRAGVNTEAFF; CDR3nt: TGTGCCAGTAGCCGGGCAGGGGTGAACACTGAAGCTTTCTTT
d_gene: TRBD1; j_gene: TRBJ1-5; abundance: NA; v_gene: TRBV27; len: 18; CDR3aa: CASSSLGGTGGRDQPQHF; CDR3nt: TGTGCCAGCAGTTCCCTGGGTGGGACAGGGGGTCGGGATCAGCCCCAGCATTTT
d_gene: TRBD2; j_gene: TRBJ2-2; abundance: NA; v_gene: TRBV4-1; len: 17; CDR3aa: CASSQEILSGSTRELFF; CDR3nt: TGCGCCAGCAGCCAAGAGATTTTGAGCGGGAGTACCCGGGAGCTGTTTTTT
d_gene: NA; j_gene: TRBJ2-5; abundance: NA; v_gene: TRBV5-1; len: 14; CDR3aa: CASSLGLARETQYF; CDR3nt: TGCGCCAGCAGCTTGGGGCTAGCCCGGGAGACCCAGTACTTC
d_gene: TRBD1; j_gene: TRBJ1-3; abundance: NA; v_gene: TRBV19; len: 16; CDR3aa: CASIGDRGRTGNTIYF; CDR3nt: TGTGCCAGTATTGGGGACAGGGGAAGAACTGGAAACACCATATATTTT
d_gene: NA; j_gene: TRBJ2-7; abundance: NA; v_gene: TRBV11-3; len: 14; CDR3aa: CASSLDSESYEQYF; CDR3nt: TGTGCCAGCAGCTTAGATTCGGAGTCCTACGAGCAGTACTTC
d_gene: TRBD2; j_gene: TRBJ2-3; abundance: NA; v_gene: TRBV7-2; len: 15; CDR3aa: CASGLAGGPENTQYF; CDR3nt: TGTGCCAGCGGATTAGCGGGAGGGCCGGAGAATACGCAGTATTTT
d_gene: NA; j_gene: TRBJ1-1; abundance: NA; v_gene: TRBV7-2; len: 12; CDR3aa: CASSLTASSAFF; CDR3nt: TGTGCCAGCAGCTTAACCGCGAGTTCAGCTTTCTTT
d_gene: NA; j_gene: TRBJ2-5; abundance: NA; v_gene: TRBV7-6; len: 15; CDR3aa: CASSLGSGLWETQYF; CDR3nt: TGTGCCAGCAGCTTAGGTTCTGGGCTCTGGGAGACCCAGTACTTC